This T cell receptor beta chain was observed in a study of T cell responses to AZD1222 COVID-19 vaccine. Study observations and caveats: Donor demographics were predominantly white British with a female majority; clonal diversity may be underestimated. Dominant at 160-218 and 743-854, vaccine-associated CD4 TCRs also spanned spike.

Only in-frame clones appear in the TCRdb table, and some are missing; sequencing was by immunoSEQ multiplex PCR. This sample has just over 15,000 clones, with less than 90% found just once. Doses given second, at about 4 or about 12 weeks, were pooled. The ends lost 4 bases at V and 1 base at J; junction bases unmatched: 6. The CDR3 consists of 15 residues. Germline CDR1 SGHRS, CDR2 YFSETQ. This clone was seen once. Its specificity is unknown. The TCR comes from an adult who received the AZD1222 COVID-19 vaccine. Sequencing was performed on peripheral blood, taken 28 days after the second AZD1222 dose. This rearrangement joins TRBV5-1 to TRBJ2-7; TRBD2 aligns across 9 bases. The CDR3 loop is CASSPTLAGSYEQYF. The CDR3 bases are TGCGCCAGCAGCCCGACCCTAGCGGGGTCCTACGAGCAGTACTTC.